These 23 T cell receptor beta chains came from one sample sequenced in a study of cytomegalovirus exposure and HLA in healthy donors. The PCR employed 60 Vbeta primers together with 13 Jbeta primers. Some clones are missing from TCRdb's copy, which holds only in-frame ones; the method was immunoSEQ multiplex PCR. This table has 130,000 to 150,000 clones, more than 60% appearing once. Material for sequencing was PBMCs. The receptors stem from a man between 35 and 55 years old in good health and CMV-seropositive.

The chain uses TRBV10-1 and TRBJ2-5, with a weak D call TRBD1 (6 bases). The CDR3 covers 13 residues. Germline loops: CDR1 WNHNN, CDR2 SYGVQD (reference sequence). Trimming removed 3 bases at V and 5 bases at J, with 10 bases between. CDR3: CASSEGGGETQYF. The CDR3, as DNA: TGCGCCAGCAGTGAAGGGGGTGGCGAGACCCAGTACTTC.

V usage is TRBV10-1 and J usage is TRBJ1-5; D is ambiguous. The CDR3 is 12 residues long. The V gene's germline CDR1 is WNHNN and CDR2 SYGVQD (reference sequence). With 0 bases removed from V and 10 bases from J, the gap between germline ends came to 7 bases. The CDR3 DNA reads as TGCGCCAGCAGTGAGTCGAATGGCCCCCAGCATTTT. Translating it yields CASSESNGPQHF.

This chain uses TRBV27 with TRBJ1-6; D not resolved. V lost 3 bases and J lost 6, with 3 bases in between. This CDR3 contains 12 residues. Germline V gives CDR1 MNHEY, CDR2 SMNVEV (reference sequence). The CDR3 DNA reads as TGTGCCAGCAGTTTTAGTAATTCACCCCTCCACTTT. Residues: CASSFSNSPLHF.

The CDR3: CASRPSGPQETQYF. CDR3 nucleotide sequence: TGTGCCAGCAGACCGAGCGGACCCCAAGAGACCCAGTACTTC. The V and J genes are TRBV28 and TRBJ2-5; perhaps TRBD2 as D (5 bases). Trimming removed 6 bases at V and 1 base at J, with 12 bases between. The CDR3 loop spans 14 amino acids. Germline V gives CDR1 MDHEN, CDR2 SYDVKM.

The chain joins TRBV5-1 to TRBJ2-3; 7 nucleotides match TRBD2. The V gene's germline CDR1 is SGHRS and CDR2 YFSETQ. The V and J ends lost 4 bases and 2 bases, in that order; junction bases with no gene match: 10. CDR3 length: 16 amino acids. The CDR3 region has the DNA TGCGCCAGCAGCCAGACCCTAGCGGACATCACAGATACGCAGTATTTT. Translating it yields CASSQTLADITDTQYF.

To note about this clone: An end of the junction differs from the germline gene, which may be a read error. V is TRBV10-3 and J is TRBJ2-6, with a possible D match to TRBD1 (6 bases). Germline assignment: CDR1 ENHRY and CDR2 SYGVKD. CDR3 length equals 15 residues. The chain's CDR3 is CAISQQGSGANGLTF. For the CDR3, the DNA is TGTGCCATCAGTCAACAGGGCTCTGGGGCCAACGGCCTGACTTTC.

The chain has TRBV18 and TRBJ1-1, with a possible D match to TRBD1 (5 bases). Trimming left V 3 bases short and J 7 bases short, with 9 bases between. This CDR3 has 12 amino acids. Per the germline V gene, CDR1 is KGHSH and CDR2 is LQKENI. The DNA of the CDR3 is TGTGCCAGCTCACCGACCAGGGTTGAAGCTTTCTTT. The encoded protein is CASSPTRVEAFF.

This chain uses TRBV5-1 with TRBJ2-3; TRBD1 agrees at 9 bases. This CDR3 is 16 amino acids long. The V segment lost 2 bases and the J segment 1 base; nucleotides outside the gene matches: 5. Germline loops: CDR1 SGHRS, CDR2 YFSETQ. The CDR3 DNA reads TGCGCCAGCAGCTTTGGGACAGGGATCGGCACAGATACGCAGTATTTT. Translated, it gives CASSFGTGIGTDTQYF.

The genes are TRBV6-5 and TRBJ2-1, with 11 bases aligning to TRBD1. V trimming: 8 bases; J trimming: 5 bases; junction bases outside the gene matches: 8. The CDR3 runs 15 residues. CDR1 is MNHEY and CDR2 is SVGAGI in the germline V gene. The CDR3 DNA reads as TGTGCCAGCTCCCGTTGGGGACAGGGGGACAATGAGCAGTTCTTC. Residues: CASSRWGQGDNEQFF.

V and J are TRBV15 and TRBJ1-5; D perhaps matches TRBD1 (6 bases). This CDR3 spans 15 amino acids. In germline, CDR1 is LNHNV, CDR2 YYDKDF (reference sequence). Trimming stripped 0 bases from V and 4 bases from J, with 10 bases between. The CDR3 DNA reads as TGTGCCACCAGCAGAGATCCGCAGGGGAATCAGCCCCAGCATTTT. Translation: CATSRDPQGNQPQHF.

The chain couples TRBV6-5 to TRBJ1-5; TRBD1 matches at 8 bases. The CDR3 length is 13 residues. After removal of 5 bases from V and 6 bases from J, the junction contained 3 bases not matched to a gene. Germline V lookup: CDR1 MNHEY, CDR2 SVGAGI. CDR3 region: CASSPDRAQPQHF. The CDR3 DNA reads as TGTGCCAGCAGTCCGGACAGGGCTCAGCCCCAGCATTTT.

This clone was observed a single time. The V call is TRBV5-4, the J call TRBJ1-1, with 9 bases that match TRBD1. The junction had 10 bases not matched to a gene; V was cut back by 4 bases and J by 3 bases. Germline loops: CDR1 SGHNT, CDR2 YYREEE (reference sequence). This CDR3 has 16 residues. The CDR3 loop is CASSPRQGGRYTEAFF. The CDR3 DNA is TGTGCCAGCAGCCCTCGACAGGGGGGGAGGTACACTGAAGCTTTCTTT.

This clone has just a few counts. The chain links TRBV18 to TRBJ1-5; TRBD1 matches 7 bases. Germline trimming cut 6 bases from V and 5 bases from J; bases unmatched to any gene: 7. The CDR3 has 14 amino acids. Germline values: CDR1 KGHSH, CDR2 LQKENI. CDR3 sequence: CASSLTGSDQPQHF. CDR3 coding DNA: TGTGCCAGCTCGCTGACAGGGTCCGATCAGCCCCAGCATTTT.

This chain joins TRBV6-1 and TRBJ1-1; possibly TRBD1 for D (6 bases). CDR3 size: 15 residues. The germline V and J ends were trimmed by 4 bases and 6 bases, with 18 bases remaining between them. Per the germline V gene, CDR1 is MNHNS and CDR2 is SASEGT. The CDR3 sequence: CASSVRTAPGPEAFF. The CDR3 DNA reads TGTGCCAGCAGTGTCCGGACAGCTCCAGGGCCTGAAGCTTTCTTT.

The chain has TRBV7-9 and TRBJ2-7, with 9 nucleotides matching TRBD2. The CDR3 is 14 amino acids. V shed 11 bases and J 1 base; nucleotides not matched to a gene: 9. Germline V gene sequence: CDR1 SEHNR, CDR2 FQNEAQ (reference sequence). For the CDR3, the DNA is TGTGCCTCCGGGGTAGCGGGAGAATCCTACGAGCAGTACTTC. Protein: CASGVAGESYEQYF.

This clone occurred a few times. The CDR3 sequence is CASRDSGSPFYEQYF. In nucleotides, the CDR3 is TGTGCCAGCAGGGATAGCGGGAGTCCCTTCTACGAGCAGTACTTC. The chain uses TRBV6-6 and TRBJ2-7; 9 positions match TRBD2. This CDR3 contains 15 residues. J was trimmed by 3 bases and V by 6 bases; bases with no gene match: 9. Germline CDR1 and CDR2: MNHNY and SVGAGI (reference sequence).

This clone was counted only a few times. The chain is built from TRBV7-2 and TRBJ1-5; D is unclear. Germline V gives CDR1 SGHTA, CDR2 FQGNSA. Deletions cut 1 base from V and 0 bases from J, with 13 bases between. This CDR3 spans 17 amino acids. The CDR3 sequence is CASSLGFGYYSNQPQHF. CDR3 sequence (DNA): TGTGCCAGCAGCTTAGGGTTTGGATACTATAGCAATCAGCCCCAGCATTTT.

A note on this clone: Other DNA sequences in this sample translate to the same CDR3. This chain joins TRBV7-2 and TRBJ1-2, with D tentatively TRBD1 (5 bases). Germline V gene sequence: CDR1 SGHTA, CDR2 FQGNSA. The germline V and J ends were trimmed by 5 bases and 4 bases, with 11 bases remaining between them. This CDR3 has 13 residues. The CDR3 spells CASSRSGVYGYTF. CDR3 nucleotides: TGTGCCAGCAGCCGATCGGGGGTCTATGGCTACACCTTC. The full variable domain, with the rest looked up from reference TRBV7-2 and TRBJ1-2, is GAGVSQSPSNKVTEKGKDVELRCDPISGHTALYWYRQSLGQGLEFLIYFQGNSAPDKSGLPSDRFSAERTGGSVSTLTIQRTQQEDSAVYLCASSRSGVYGYTFGSGTRLTVV.

The CDR3 DNA reads TGTGCCAGCAGCCAAGCCAGCGGGGTCACAGATACGCAGTATTTT. It encodes CASSQASGVTDTQYF. The chain carries TRBV4-2 and TRBJ2-3; 7 positions match TRBD2. V lost 1 base, J lost 2 bases, and 3 bases stayed unmatched. The CDR3 is 15 amino acids. Germline V lookup: CDR1 LGHNA, CDR2 YNFKEQ.

V usage is TRBV18 and J usage is TRBJ2-7, with D possibly being TRBD2 (5 bases). V shed 4 bases and J shed 7 bases, with 20 bases lying between them. CDR1 KGHSH and CDR2 LQKENI come from the germline V gene. This CDR3 comprises 15 residues. The CDR3 DNA follows: TGTGCCAGCTCACTCGGGGTCGGGCTAACGGGGGAGCAGTACTTC. Its translation is CASSLGVGLTGEQYF.

The chain carries TRBV6-5 and TRBJ1-4; D perhaps matches TRBD1 (5 bases). V was shortened by 6 bases and J by 14 bases, with 16 bases between the two germline ends. CDR1 and CDR2 (germline): MNHEY, SVGAGI. The CDR3 is made up of 12 amino acids. This CDR3 reads CASSPTGGSLFF. Written as DNA, the CDR3 is TGTGCCAGCAGCCCCACGGGGGGGAGCCTGTTTTTT.

The rearrangement links TRBV30 to TRBJ2-1, with TRBD2 identical over 8 bases. This CDR3 spans 13 amino acids. The V gene end was trimmed by 5 bases and the J gene end by 6 bases; junction bases not matched to a gene: 6. The V gene's germline CDR1 is GTSNPN and CDR2 SVGIG (reference sequence). DNA for the CDR3: TGTGCCTGGGCGACGGGAGGGCTCAATGAGCAGTTCTTC. Translating it yields CAWATGGLNEQFF.

V gene TRBV7-8 combines with J gene TRBJ2-5; TRBD2 might be the D (5 bases). Germline CDR1 and CDR2: SGHVS and FQNEAQ. The CDR3 is 14 amino acids. V was pared by 5 bases and J by 4 bases, with 14 bases between. The CDR3 reads CASSVLGVRETQYF. For the CDR3, the DNA is TGTGCCAGCAGCGTTCTCGGGGTGAGAGAGACCCAGTACTTC.